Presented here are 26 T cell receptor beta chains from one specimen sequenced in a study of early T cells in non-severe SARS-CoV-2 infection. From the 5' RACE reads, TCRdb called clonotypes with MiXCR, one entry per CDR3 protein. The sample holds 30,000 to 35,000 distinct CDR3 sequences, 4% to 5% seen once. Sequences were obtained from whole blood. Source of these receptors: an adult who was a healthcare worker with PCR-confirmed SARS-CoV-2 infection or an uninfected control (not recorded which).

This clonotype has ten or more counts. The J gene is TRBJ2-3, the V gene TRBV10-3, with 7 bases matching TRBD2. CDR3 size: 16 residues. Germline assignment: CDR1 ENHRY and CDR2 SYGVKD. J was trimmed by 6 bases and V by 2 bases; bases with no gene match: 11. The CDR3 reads CAISERGTTSSDTQYF. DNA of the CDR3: TGTGCCATCAGTGAGCGCGGGACTACCTCCTCCGATACGCAGTATTTT.

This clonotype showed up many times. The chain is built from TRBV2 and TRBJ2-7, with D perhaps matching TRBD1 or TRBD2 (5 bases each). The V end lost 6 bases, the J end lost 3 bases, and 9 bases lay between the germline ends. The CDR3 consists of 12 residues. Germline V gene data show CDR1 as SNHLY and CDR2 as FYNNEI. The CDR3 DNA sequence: TGTGCCAGCAGGTTGGGGGTCTACGAGCAGTACTTC. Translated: CASRLGVYEQYF.

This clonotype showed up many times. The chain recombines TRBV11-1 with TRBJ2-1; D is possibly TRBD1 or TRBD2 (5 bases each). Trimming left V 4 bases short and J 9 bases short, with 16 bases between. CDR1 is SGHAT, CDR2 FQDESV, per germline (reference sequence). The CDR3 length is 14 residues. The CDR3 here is CASSSRESWGEQFF. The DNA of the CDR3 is TGTGCCAGCAGCTCCAGGGAGTCTTGGGGTGAGCAGTTCTTC.

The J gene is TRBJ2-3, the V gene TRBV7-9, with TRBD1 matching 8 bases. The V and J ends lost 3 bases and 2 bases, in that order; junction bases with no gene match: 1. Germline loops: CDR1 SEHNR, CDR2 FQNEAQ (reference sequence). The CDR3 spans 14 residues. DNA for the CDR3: TGTGCCAGCAGCTTGACAGGGGACACAGATACGCAGTATTTT. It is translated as CASSLTGDTDTQYF.

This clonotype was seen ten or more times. The CDR3 nucleotides are TGTGCCAGTAGTATTGGACACTCGAACACTGAAGCTTTCTTT. Its translation: CASSIGHSNTEAFF. This chain links TRBV19 with TRBJ1-1; D is possibly TRBD1 (5 bases). The CDR3 extends over 14 amino acids. Germline CDR1 LNHDA, CDR2 SQIVND (reference sequence). With 3 bases removed from V and 1 base from J, the gap between germline ends came to 9 bases. Complete variable domain (other parts from reference TRBV19 and TRBJ1-1): DGGITQSPKYLFRKEGQNVTLSCEQNLNHDAMYWYRQDPGQGLRLIYYSQIVNDFQKGDIAEGYSVSREKKESFPLTVTSAQKNPTAFYLCASSIGHSNTEAFFGQGTRLTVV.

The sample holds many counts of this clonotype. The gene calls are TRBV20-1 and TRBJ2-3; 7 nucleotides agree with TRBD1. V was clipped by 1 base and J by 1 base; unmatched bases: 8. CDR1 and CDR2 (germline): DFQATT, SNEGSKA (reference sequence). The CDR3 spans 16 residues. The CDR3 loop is CSARVHRGWGTDTQYF. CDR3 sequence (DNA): TGCAGTGCTAGAGTCCACAGGGGATGGGGCACAGATACGCAGTATTTT.

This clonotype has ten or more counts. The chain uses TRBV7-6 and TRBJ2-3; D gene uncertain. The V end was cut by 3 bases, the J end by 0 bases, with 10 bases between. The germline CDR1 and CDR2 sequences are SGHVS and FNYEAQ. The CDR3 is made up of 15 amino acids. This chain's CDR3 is CASSLGSRSTDTQYF. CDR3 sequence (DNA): TGTGCCAGCAGCTTGGGTAGCCGGAGCACAGATACGCAGTATTTT.

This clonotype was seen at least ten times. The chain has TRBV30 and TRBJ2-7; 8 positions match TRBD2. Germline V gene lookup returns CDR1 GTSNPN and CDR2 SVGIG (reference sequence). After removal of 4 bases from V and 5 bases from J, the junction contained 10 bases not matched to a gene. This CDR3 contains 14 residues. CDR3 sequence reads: CAWTRERESHEQYF. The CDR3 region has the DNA TGTGCCTGGACCCGGGAGCGGGAGTCCCACGAGCAGTACTTC.

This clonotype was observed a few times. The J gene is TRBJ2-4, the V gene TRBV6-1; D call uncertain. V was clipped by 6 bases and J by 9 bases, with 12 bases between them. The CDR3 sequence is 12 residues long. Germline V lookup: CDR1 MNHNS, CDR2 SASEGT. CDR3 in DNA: TGTGCCAGCAGAGATCCTCTAAGCATTCAGTACTTC. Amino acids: CASRDPLSIQYF.

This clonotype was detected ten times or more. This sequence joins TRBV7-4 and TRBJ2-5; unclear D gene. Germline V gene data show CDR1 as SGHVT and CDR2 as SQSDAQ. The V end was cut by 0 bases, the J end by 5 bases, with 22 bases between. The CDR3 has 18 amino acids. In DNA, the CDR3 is TGTGCCAGCAGCTTAGCTGTCAGGACGATCCACCCGTGGGAGACCCAGTACTTC. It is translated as CASSLAVRTIHPWETQYF.

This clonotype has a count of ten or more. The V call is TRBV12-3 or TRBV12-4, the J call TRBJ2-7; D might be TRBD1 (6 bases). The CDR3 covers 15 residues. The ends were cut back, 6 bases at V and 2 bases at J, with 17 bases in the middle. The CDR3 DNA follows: TGTGCCAGCAGCCGATCAAACAGGGTCCCCTACGAGCAGTACTTC. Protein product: CASSRSNRVPYEQYF.

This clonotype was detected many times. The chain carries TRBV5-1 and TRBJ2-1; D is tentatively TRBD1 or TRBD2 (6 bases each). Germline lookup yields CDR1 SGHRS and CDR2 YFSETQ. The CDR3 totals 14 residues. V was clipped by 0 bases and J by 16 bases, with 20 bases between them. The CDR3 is CASSLAETGGGVFF. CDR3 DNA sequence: TGCGCCAGCAGCTTGGCCGAAACCGGGGGCGGAGTATTCTTC. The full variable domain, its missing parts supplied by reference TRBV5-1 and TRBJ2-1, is KAGVTQTPRYLIKTRGQQVTLSCSPISGHRSVSWYQQTPGQGLQFLFEYFSETQRNKGNFPGRFSGRQFSNSRSEMNVSTLELGDSALYLCASSLAETGGGVFFGPGTRLTVL.

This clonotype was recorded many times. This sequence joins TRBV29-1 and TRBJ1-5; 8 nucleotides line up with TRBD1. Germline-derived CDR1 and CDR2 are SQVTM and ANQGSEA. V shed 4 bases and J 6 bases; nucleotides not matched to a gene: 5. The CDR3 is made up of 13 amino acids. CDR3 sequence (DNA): TGCAGCGTTGCGTCAGGGGGCGGTCAGCCCCAGCATTTT. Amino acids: CSVASGGGQPQHF.

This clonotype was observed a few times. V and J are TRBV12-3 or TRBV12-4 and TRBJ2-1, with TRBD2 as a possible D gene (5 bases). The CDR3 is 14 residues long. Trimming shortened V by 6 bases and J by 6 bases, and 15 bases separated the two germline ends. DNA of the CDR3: TGTGCCAGCAGCCCTAACAAGGAGGTCAATGAGCAGTTCTTC. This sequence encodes CASSPNKEVNEQFF.

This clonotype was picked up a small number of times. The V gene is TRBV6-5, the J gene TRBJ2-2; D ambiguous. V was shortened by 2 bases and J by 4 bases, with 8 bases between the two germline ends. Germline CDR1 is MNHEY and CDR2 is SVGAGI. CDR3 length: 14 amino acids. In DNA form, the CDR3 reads TGTGCCAGCAGTTACGCATCCCTCACCGGGGAGCTGTTTTTT. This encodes CASSYASLTGELFF.

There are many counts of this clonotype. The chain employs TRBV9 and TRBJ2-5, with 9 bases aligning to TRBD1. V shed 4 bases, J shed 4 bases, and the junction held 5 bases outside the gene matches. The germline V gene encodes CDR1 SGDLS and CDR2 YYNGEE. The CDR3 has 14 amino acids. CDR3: CASSSRTGVETQYF. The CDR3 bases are TGTGCCAGCAGCTCACGGACAGGGGTAGAGACCCAGTACTTC.

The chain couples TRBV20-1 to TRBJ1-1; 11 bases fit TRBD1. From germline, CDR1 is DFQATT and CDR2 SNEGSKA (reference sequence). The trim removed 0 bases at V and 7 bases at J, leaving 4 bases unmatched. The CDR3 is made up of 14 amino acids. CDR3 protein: CSAREDRGRSEAFF. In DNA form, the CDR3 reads TGCAGTGCTAGAGAGGACAGGGGGCGGAGTGAAGCTTTCTTT.

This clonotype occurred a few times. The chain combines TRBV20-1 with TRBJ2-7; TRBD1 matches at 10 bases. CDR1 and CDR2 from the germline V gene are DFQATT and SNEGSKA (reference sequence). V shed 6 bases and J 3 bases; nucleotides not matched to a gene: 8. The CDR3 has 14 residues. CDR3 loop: CSAHPDRGSYEQYF. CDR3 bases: TGCAGTGCCCATCCGGACAGGGGGAGCTACGAGCAGTACTTC.

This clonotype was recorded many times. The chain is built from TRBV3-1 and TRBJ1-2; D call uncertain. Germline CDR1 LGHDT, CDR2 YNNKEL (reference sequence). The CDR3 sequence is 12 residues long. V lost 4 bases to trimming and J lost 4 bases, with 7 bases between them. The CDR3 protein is CASSLRSYGYTF. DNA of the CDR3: TGTGCCAGCAGCCTCCGGTCCTATGGCTACACCTTC.

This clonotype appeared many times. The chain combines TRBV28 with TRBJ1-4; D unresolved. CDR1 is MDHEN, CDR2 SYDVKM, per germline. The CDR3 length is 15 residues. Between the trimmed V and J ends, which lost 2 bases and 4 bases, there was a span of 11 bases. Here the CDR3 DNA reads TGTGCCAGCAGTTTAATATCGAGGGTTAATGAAAAACTGTTTTTT. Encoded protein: CASSLISRVNEKLFF.

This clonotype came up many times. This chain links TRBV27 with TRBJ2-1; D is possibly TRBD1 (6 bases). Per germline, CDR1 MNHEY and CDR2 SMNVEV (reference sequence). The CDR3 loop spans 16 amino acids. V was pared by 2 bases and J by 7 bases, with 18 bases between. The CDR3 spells CASSLLGGVTTNEQFF. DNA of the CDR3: TGTGCCAGCAGTTTACTAGGGGGAGTAACTACAAATGAGCAGTTCTTC.

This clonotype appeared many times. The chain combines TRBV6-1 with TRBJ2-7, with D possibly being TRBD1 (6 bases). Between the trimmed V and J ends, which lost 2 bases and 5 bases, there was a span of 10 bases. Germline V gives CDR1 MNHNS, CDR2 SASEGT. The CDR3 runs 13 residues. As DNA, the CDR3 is TGTGCCAGCAGTGAAAGTCAGGGGAACGAGCAGTACTTC. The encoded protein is CASSESQGNEQYF.

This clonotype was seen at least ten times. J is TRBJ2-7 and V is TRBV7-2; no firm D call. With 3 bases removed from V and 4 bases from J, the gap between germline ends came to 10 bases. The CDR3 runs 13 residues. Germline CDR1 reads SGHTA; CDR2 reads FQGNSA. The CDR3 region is CASSLGWGYEQYF. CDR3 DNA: TGTGCCAGCAGCTTGGGTTGGGGATACGAGCAGTACTTC.

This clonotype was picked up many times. CDR3 protein: CSARGLAGSSYEQYF. The CDR3 nucleotides are TGCAGTGCTAGAGGGCTAGCGGGCTCCTCCTACGAGCAGTACTTC. The V and J genes are TRBV20-1 and TRBJ2-7, with 8 positions matching TRBD2. The CDR3 totals 15 residues. Germline CDR1 DFQATT, CDR2 SNEGSKA (reference sequence). Trimming cost V 1 base and J 0 bases; bases outside gene matches: 5.

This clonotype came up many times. This CDR3 reads CSARTPAGNTEAFF. DNA of the CDR3: TGCAGTGCTAGGACGCCCGCGGGGAACACTGAAGCTTTCTTT. This chain connects TRBV20-1 to TRBJ1-1; D is unresolved. V dropped 3 bases and J dropped 1 base, with 12 bases sitting between them. CDR3 length: 14 amino acids. Germline V CDR1 and CDR2: DFQATT, SNEGSKA (reference sequence).

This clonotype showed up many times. The CDR3: CASSSQVIMNTEAFF. DNA for the CDR3: TGTGCCAGCAGCTCCCAGGTCATAATGAACACTGAAGCTTTCTTT. The chain has TRBV7-9 and TRBJ1-1; D gene uncertain. Germline CDR1 and CDR2: SEHNR and FQNEAQ (reference sequence). CDR3 length: 15 amino acids. V shed 4 bases and J shed 0 bases, with 12 bases lying between them.